This T cell receptor beta chain came from a study of cytomegalovirus exposure and HLA in healthy donors (dated by TCRdb to about 2017). Broadly, across the study: According to an earlier analysis of 587 of the donors, about 179 million T cells yielded 90 million to 130 million unique TCR beta sequences and approximately 280 Gb of sequence data. To decide whether each TCR beta V gene segment behaved as functional or pseudogenic, an earlier analysis of some 600 of the donors relied on high-throughput TCR beta sequencing. Around 320 gigabases of sequencing data and 70 million to 85 million unique TCR sequences were included in an early release covering around 650 HLA-typed donors. Among the approximately 400 genotyped donors, approximately 82% belonged to the genetic ancestry cluster associated with self-reported Caucasian donors. Genome-wide SNP genotypes for about 55% of the roughly 670 donors were used in a later genetic analysis, which treated that subset as a discovery cohort. About 5 DR-DQ haplotypes were handled as single units for association and clustering, since linkage in the cohort was strong. All discovery cohort repertoires had been generated using a single sequencing platform. The number of typed donors differed by locus: about 620-640 for A, B, C, DRB1 and DQB1; approximately 520 for DQA1; around 610 for DPA1; and about 470 for DPB1. Donor age, sex, ethnicity and CMV serostatus were compiled together with the repertoire data. Among around 400 genotyped donors of the cohort, an average of around 250,000 unique TCR beta nucleotide sequences was sequenced per donor, of which about 19% were non-productive. Rather than drawing on any new phenotypic data, the later analysis identified candidate immune exposures from TCR beta sequences and the way those sequences occurred across donors. The study used immunosequencing to profile the T cell repertoires of approximately 640 subjects and linked those repertoires to cytomegalovirus serostatus. The study combined high-throughput TCR immunosequencing, statistical association of individual TCRs with disease status, and machine learning to predict cytomegalovirus infection status. HLA typing included class I and class II loci at four-digit resolution. A later analysis re-analyzed previously published TCR beta repertoires from 500 to 700 donors and added high-resolution HLA genotyping to study TCR occurrence patterns. Besides the first cohort of 666 subjects, a separate validation cohort made up of over 95 different subjects was used. The study aimed to test whether signatures of past pathogen exposure could be identified by cataloging public T cell receptors.

From cysteine to phenylalanine, the CDR3 is 14 amino acids long. Kept here is only the CDR3 DNA, which spans 42 bases and is read in frame from base 1. The germline V and J ends show losses of 11 bases and 0 bases respectively, and no gene match explains 8 bases of the junction. Reading the germline V gene gives CDR1 SGHTA and CDR2 FQGTGA. To note about this clone: What this receptor recognizes is not known.

The library was obtained by the immunoSEQ multiplex PCR assay. A mixture of 60 forward primers for TCR Vbeta segments and 13 reverse primers for TCR Jbeta segments was used in the multiplex PCR. The CDR3 region of rearranged TCR beta genes was amplified from genomic DNA by a multiplex PCR assay. The amplified TCR beta libraries were sequenced on the Illumina HiSeq System as 87-base-pair reads. In the source study's methods: A later analysis tallied roughly 78 million unique TCR beta chains across the approximately 670 repertoires, and approximately 12 million of those chains were shared by two or more donors. To remove PCR and sequencing errors, raw reads were error-corrected and collapsed into unique sequences using a nearest-neighbor algorithm that merged closely related sequences. Alignment of CDR3 sequences to IMGT reference sequences was used to assign V, D and J gene segments. For a sequence to be retained, a match of at least six nucleotides to both a V gene segment and a J gene segment was required. Rearrangements were called productive when the CDR3 lacked stop codons and stayed in frame with V and J; all others were non-productive. Following IMGT convention, CDR3 was defined as the stretch from the second conserved V-encoded cysteine up to the conserved J-encoded phenylalanine. The earlier analysis of around 640 of the donors excluded sequences that lacked an unambiguous match to a single V gene segment. In an earlier analysis of 587 of the donors, a V segment was called functional when productive rearrangements were above 56.7%, and segregating when the standard deviation between donors exceeded 5%. A statistical classification framework was built to diagnose cytomegalovirus status from the catalog of TCR beta chain sequences. In a later analysis, V and J genes were assigned by comparing TCR nucleotide sequences against IMGT/GENE-DB human TR gene sequences. In a later analysis, CDR3 sequences and most-parsimonious VDJ recombination scenarios were assigned using the TCRdist pipeline. In a later analysis, every TCR beta chain was defined by the combination of its CDR3 amino acid sequence and its V-gene family, and reads without a unique V-gene family were dropped. As a way to deal with suspected cross-contamination and a sequencing artifact, a later analysis dropped roughly 600 nucleotide sequences that were highly shared and had low generation probability. In a later analysis, a clonal expansion index for each public chain was calculated from normalized within-repertoire ranks of inferred template counts. A later analysis computed generation probabilities with a VDJ recombination model fitted to out-of-frame rearrangements, and checked the results against IGoR. Hypergeometric tests were used in a later analysis to score TCR-TCR, TCR-HLA and TCR-CMV co-occurrence, with a repertoire-size bias correction applied to the TCR pairs. To estimate false discovery rates, a later analysis permuted the HLA or CMV assignments 20 times. In a later analysis, co-occurring TCRs were grouped with DBSCAN, and TCRdist sequence similarity was added when clustering was performed within HLA-allele-positive subsets. Repertoires with fewer than 30,000 or more than 120,000 public chains were left out of co-occurrence clustering, as were a handful of repertoires with anomalous nucleotide sharing. TCRdb retrieved this table from immuneACCESS and kept in-frame rearrangements only. Not all clones are present; in checked studies, unresolved V genes account for under half, and no reason is known for the remainder. V, J and clone size reflect that table, while D and trimming were determined from the DNA. The table for this sample records 200,000 or so clones. The top ten clonotypes cover around 1.1% of the sample.

General findings and caveats noted by the study authors: Correlated functional status among segregating V segments might be attributable to linkage disequilibrium, but an unknown experimental factor could not be ruled out. In this cohort, only TCR beta chains were sequenced, and detectable features were limited by the absence of alpha or paired-chain data. Sequencing depth was assumed to be roughly uniform across donors in the presence/absence analyses, though that assumption may not hold. Some IMGT-functional V segments, including TRBV6-2 and TRBV6-3, could not be told apart with the 87-base-pair reads, so those segments were excluded. A total of roughly 160 TCR beta chains were listed by the study as associated with cytomegalovirus. A few of the identified cytomegalovirus-associated TCR beta chains were confirmed in vitro to be specific for cytomegalovirus antigens. In a later analysis, HLA-associated TCR beta chains showed more clonal expansion and lower generation probabilities than non-associated chains that were equally common. Several of the top co-occurrence clusters appeared to be linked to parvovirus B19, influenza, CMV and Epstein-Barr virus, according to a later analysis. Because HLA typing was missing for some donors at each locus, association tests included only the typed subset. A later analysis found that TCR association rates varied across HLA loci, with DRB1 alleles showing the most associated TCRs and HLA-C alleles the fewest. The earlier analysis of about 600 of the donors excluded roughly 16 rarely observed V segments, including chromosome 9 orphons, because counts were too low. Most CMV-associated TCR beta chains appeared to be HLA-restricted in a later analysis, and the HLA associations seemed to be driven largely by CMV exposure. Specific HLA alleles were associated with 18,000 or so TCR beta sequences at a false discovery rate of 0.05 in a later analysis. The only immune exposure information available for the cohort was CMV serostatus. Most TCR sequences were observed very rarely across donors, whereas some public TCRs were present in many individuals. The sequencing pipeline was judged likely to have produced a cluster of highly shared sequence variants as a technical artifact. In an earlier analysis of roughly 500 of the donors, most TCR beta V segments appeared in productive rearrangements about 87% or about 30% of the time, broadly matching IMGT annotations. In a later genetic analysis, a missense DCLRE1C variant was associated with V-gene and J-gene trimming of TCR beta chains, and the association was replicated in an independent cohort. The classifier was reported to diagnose cytomegalovirus status with high specificity and sensitivity in both the original and validation cohorts. Strong co-occurrence of HLA alleles, especially DR and DQ, made assigning TCR associations to individual alleles difficult. In a later genetic analysis, fewer N-insertions in productive TCRs were reported among donors in an Asian-associated ancestry cluster than the 666-donor mean. A further reported finding was that TCR beta sequences accurately predicted the HLA-A and HLA-B alleles for most subjects in the first cohort. The authors suggested that the approach could potentially be generalized to other disease states and immunological phenotypes.

In total, 500 to 700 healthy bone marrow donors made up the cohort. Cohort members were all nominally healthy when sampled, although unrecorded immune exposures were likely present. The donor tested CMV seropositive and was one of the 289 seropositive cohort members. Every donor gave a peripheral blood sample, and the peripheral blood mononuclear cells from that sample were used for TCR beta sequencing. Genomic DNA was extracted from the blood cell samples with the Qiagen DNeasy Blood Extraction Kit. This sequence originates from a girl aged 2 to 10 in good health and CMV-seropositive. Sequencing was done on a sample of PBMCs. The sequence links TRBV7-3 to TRBJ2-3, and 7 junction bases match TRBD1. The bases are TGTGCCTCAAACAGGGGAACTAGCACAGATACGCAGTATTTT. It encodes CASNRGTSTDTQYF.